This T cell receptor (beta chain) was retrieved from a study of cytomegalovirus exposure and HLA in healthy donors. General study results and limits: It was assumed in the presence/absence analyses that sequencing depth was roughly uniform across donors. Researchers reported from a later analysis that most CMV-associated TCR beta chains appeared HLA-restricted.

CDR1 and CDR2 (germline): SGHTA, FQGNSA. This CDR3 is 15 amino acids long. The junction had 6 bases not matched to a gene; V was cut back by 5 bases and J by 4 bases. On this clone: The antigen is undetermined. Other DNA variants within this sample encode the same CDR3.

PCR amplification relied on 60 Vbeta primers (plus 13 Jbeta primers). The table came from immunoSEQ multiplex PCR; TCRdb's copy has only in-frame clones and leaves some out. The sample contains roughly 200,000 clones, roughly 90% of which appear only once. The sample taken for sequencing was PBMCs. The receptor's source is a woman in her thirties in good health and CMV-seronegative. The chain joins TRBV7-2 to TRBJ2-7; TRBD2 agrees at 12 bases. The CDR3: CASSLTSGSSYEQYF. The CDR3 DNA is TGTGCCAGCAGCCTGACTAGCGGGAGTTCGTACGAGCAGTACTTC.